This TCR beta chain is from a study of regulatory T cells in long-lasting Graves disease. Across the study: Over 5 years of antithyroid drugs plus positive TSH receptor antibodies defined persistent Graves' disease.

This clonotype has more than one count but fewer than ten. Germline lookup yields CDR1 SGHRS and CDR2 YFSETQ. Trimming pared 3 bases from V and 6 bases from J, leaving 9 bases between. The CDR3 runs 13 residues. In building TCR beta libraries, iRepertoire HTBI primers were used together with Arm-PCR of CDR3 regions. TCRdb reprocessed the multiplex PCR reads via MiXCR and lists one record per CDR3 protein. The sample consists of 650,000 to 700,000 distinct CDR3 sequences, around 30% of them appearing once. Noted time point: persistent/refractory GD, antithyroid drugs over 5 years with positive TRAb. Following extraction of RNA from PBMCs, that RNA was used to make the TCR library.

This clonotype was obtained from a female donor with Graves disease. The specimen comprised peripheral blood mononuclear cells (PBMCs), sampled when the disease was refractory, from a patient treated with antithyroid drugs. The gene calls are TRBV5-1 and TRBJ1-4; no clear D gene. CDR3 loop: CASSSGFDEKLFF. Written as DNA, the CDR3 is TGCGCCAGCAGCTCCGGTTTCGATGAAAAACTGTTTTTT. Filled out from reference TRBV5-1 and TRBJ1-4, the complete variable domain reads KAGVTQTPRYLIKTRGQQVTLSCSPISGHRSVSWYQQTPGQGLQFLFEYFSETQRNKGNFPGRFSGRQFSNSRSEMNVSTLELGDSALYLCASSSGFDEKLFFGSGTQLSVL.